The next 3 T cell receptor beta chains were all read from a single sample in a study of blood T cell repertoires in COVID-19. Repertoires were generated with immunoSEQ multiplex PCR, while TCRdb's copy carries only in-frame clones and drops some. Here the sample spans under 85,000 clones, more than 75% being singletons. The sample consisted of peripheral blood. The receptors stem from a human donor in a cohort sampled during active COVID-19.

The chain combines TRBV7-8 with TRBJ1-1, with D maybe TRBD1 (6 bases). CDR1 SGHVS and CDR2 FQNEAQ come from the germline V gene. Trimming removed 10 bases from V and 4 bases from J, with 16 bases in between. This CDR3 spans 13 amino acids. In DNA, the CDR3 is TGTGCCATCATACAGGGCGGGGGCACTGAAGCTTTCTTT. Translation gives CAIIQGGGTEAFF.

This clone was observed a single time. The rearrangement links TRBV10-3 to TRBJ2-5; 7 nucleotides match TRBD2. Germline CDR1 reads ENHRY; CDR2 reads SYGVKD. Unmatched junction bases numbered 5, after V lost 5 bases and J lost 5 bases. The CDR3 sequence is 13 residues long. CDR3 loop: CAISSSGVETQYF. CDR3 DNA: TGTGCCATCAGTTCGAGCGGGGTGGAGACCCAGTACTTC.

The chain has TRBV6-5 and TRBJ2-1, with a tentative D call TRBD1 (6 bases). V lost 6 bases, J lost 8 bases, and 17 bases lay in between. Germline CDR1 MNHEY, CDR2 SVGAGI. The CDR3 has 14 residues. The CDR3 reads CASRGETGHHEQFF. DNA for the CDR3: TGTGCCAGCAGAGGGGAGACAGGTCACCATGAGCAGTTCTTC.